Following are 15 T cell receptor beta chains from one sample sequenced in a study of blood T cell repertoires in COVID-19. Generated by immunoSEQ multiplex PCR, the TCRdb table keeps only in-frame clones and is missing some. The table records 240,000 or so clones, roughly 79% of them present only once. Sequencing was done on a sample of peripheral blood. The receptors come from an elderly woman with COVID-19, enrolled during active disease.

V usage is TRBV3-1 (or the pseudogene TRBV3-2) and J usage is TRBJ1-1, with no clear D. V was clipped by 1 base and J by 4 bases, with 13 bases between them. The germline V gene encodes CDR1 LGHDT and CDR2 YNNKEL (reference sequence). This CDR3 has 15 amino acids. The CDR3 region is CASSQAQMGSTEAFF. CDR3 in DNA: TGTGCCAGCAGCCAAGCGCAAATGGGCAGCACTGAAGCTTTCTTT.

The CDR3 sequence is CASSFEGGYNEQFF. In DNA form, the CDR3 reads TGTGCCAGCAGCTTTGAGGGGGGGTACAATGAGCAGTTCTTC. J is TRBJ2-1 and V is TRBV13, with D perhaps matching TRBD2 (7 bases). Germline V gene sequence: CDR1 PRHDT, CDR2 FYEKMQ (reference sequence). Trimming pared 3 bases from V and 4 bases from J, leaving 10 bases between. CDR3 length: 14 residues.

This chain connects TRBV5-1 to TRBJ1-5; 7 bases align to TRBD1. The CDR3 sequence is 15 residues long. Germline V gene sequence: CDR1 SGHRS, CDR2 YFSETQ. With V trimmed by 0 bases and J by 4 bases, 4 bases remained unmatched. CDR3 DNA sequence: TGCGCCAGCAGCTTGGTTACAGGGGCGAATCAGCCCCAGCATTTT. This sequence encodes CASSLVTGANQPQHF.

The gene calls are TRBV6-2 or TRBV6-3 and TRBJ1-4; no firm D call. This CDR3 spans 15 amino acids. V shed 2 bases and J shed 7 bases, with 14 bases lying between them. From germline, CDR1 is MNHEY and CDR2 SVGEGT. For the CDR3, the DNA is TGTGCCAGCAGTTACGAGCGGGGAATAAGTGAAAAACTGTTTTTT. As protein: CASSYERGISEKLFF.

This sequence joins TRBV7-9 and TRBJ1-5; 9 bases map to TRBD1. V was pared by 5 bases and J by 5 bases, with 4 bases of the junction left unmatched. CDR1 is SEHNR and CDR2 is FQNEAQ in the germline V gene (reference sequence). CDR3 size: 14 residues. The CDR3 loop reads CASSRDRVDQPQHF. The CDR3 DNA reads as TGTGCCAGCAGCCGGGACAGGGTGGATCAGCCCCAGCATTTT.

CDR3 in DNA: TGTGCCAGCTCGCTCTCCAGCGGACCGTCCTACAATGAGCAGTTCTTC. Residues: CASSLSSGPSYNEQFF. V gene TRBV18 combines with J gene TRBJ2-1; a weak D match, TRBD2 (5 bases). Germline V gene lookup returns CDR1 KGHSH and CDR2 LQKENI. V was cut by 6 bases and J by 1 base, with 16 bases left in between. The CDR3 runs to 16 residues.

V usage is TRBV6-5 and J usage is TRBJ1-6; 7 nucleotides match TRBD1. This CDR3 comprises 15 residues. J was trimmed by 10 bases and V by 5 bases; bases with no gene match: 11. Germline V gene lookup returns CDR1 MNHEY and CDR2 SVGAGI. In nucleotides, the CDR3 is TGTGCCAGCAGTCCCGACAGGGTCGGAGGGTCACCCCTCCACTTT. Translated: CASSPDRVGGSPLHF.

This chain connects TRBV5-1 to TRBJ2-1; weak D call: TRBD2 (5 bases). V was shortened by 4 bases and J by 2 bases, with 10 bases between the two germline ends. The CDR3 consists of 14 residues. CDR1 and CDR2 from the germline V gene are SGHRS and YFSETQ. This chain's CDR3 is CASSQGGPYNEQFF. The CDR3 DNA reads TGCGCCAGCAGCCAAGGAGGCCCCTACAATGAGCAGTTCTTC.

This clone has more than one count but fewer than ten. V usage is TRBV11-2 and J usage is TRBJ2-1; TRBD2 matches at 11 bases. The germline V gene has CDR1 SGHAT and CDR2 FQNNGV. Trimming took 3 bases from V and 6 from J; bases not matched to a gene: 10. This CDR3 has 17 residues. In nucleotides, the CDR3 is TGTGCCAGCAGCTTGACCCTAGCGGGGGGAACTCGCAATGAGCAGTTCTTC. Its protein product is CASSLTLAGGTRNEQFF.

This chain connects TRBV28 to TRBJ2-7; maybe TRBD2 (5 bases). Trimming shortened V by 6 bases and J by 3 bases, and 15 bases separated the two germline ends. The CDR3 consists of 14 residues. Germline CDR1 and CDR2: MDHEN and SYDVKM. The CDR3 DNA sequence: TGTGCCAGCAGGAAGTCAGGAGGTCGCTACGAGCAGTACTTC. Translation: CASRKSGGRYEQYF. Full variable domain (remainder filled in from reference TRBV28 and TRBJ2-7): DVKVTQSSRYLVKRTGEKVFLECVQDMDHENMFWYRQDPGLGLRLIYFSYDVKMKEKGDIPEGYSVSREKKERFSLILESASTNQTSMYLCASRKSGGRYEQYFGPGTRLTVT.

CDR3 DNA sequence: TGTGCCACCAGTGATCCAGGGGGTCAGCCCCAGCATTTT. Translated: CATSDPGGQPQHF. The gene calls are TRBV24-1 and TRBJ1-5; 7 positions match TRBD1. Trimming at V came to 3 bases and at J to 6 bases, leaving 1 base not matched to a gene. Germline assignment: CDR1 KGHDR and CDR2 SFDVKD. The CDR3 has 13 residues.

This clone was detected a few times. The CDR3 sequence: CASSPSGRAGNEQFF. CDR3 nucleotides: TGTGCCAGCAGCCCTAGCGGGAGGGCCGGGAATGAGCAGTTCTTC. The rearrangement links TRBV27 to TRBJ2-1, with TRBD2 matching 12 bases. The V gene's germline CDR1 is MNHEY and CDR2 SMNVEV (reference sequence). J gave up 7 bases and V 6 bases, and 7 bases lay outside the gene matches. The CDR3 is made up of 15 amino acids.

The chain has TRBV7-2 and TRBJ1-2, with a weak D call TRBD1 (5 bases). This CDR3 has 13 residues. Germline CDR1 reads SGHTA; CDR2 reads FQGNSA. Trimming left V 1 base short and J 5 bases short, with 8 bases between. The CDR3 DNA follows: TGTGCCAGCAGCTTAGGGGGGACTTATGGCTACACCTTC. This sequence encodes CASSLGGTYGYTF.

The CDR3 DNA is TGTGCCAGCAGCCAAGAGGGAGGGCTGAACACTGAAGCTTTCTTT. It yields the protein CASSQEGGLNTEAFF. The genes are TRBV4-2 and TRBJ1-1; no firm D call. The V and J ends lost 0 bases and 0 bases respectively, with 8 bases between them. The CDR3 covers 15 residues. Germline CDR1 is LGHNA and CDR2 is YNFKEQ.

This chain joins TRBV11-3 and TRBJ2-5, with D possibly matching TRBD1 (6 bases). CDR3 length equals 15 residues. Germline V CDR1 and CDR2: SGHNT, YENEEA. Trimming left V 5 bases short and J 1 base short, with 14 bases between. The CDR3 DNA reads as TGTGCCAGCAGCCCCGACGGGACATCCCAAGAGACCCAGTACTTC. Its protein product is CASSPDGTSQETQYF.